The rows below give T cell receptor beta chains drawn from one sample of a study of blood T cell repertoires in COVID-19. Clones were read by immunoSEQ multiplex PCR, and TCRdb kept only the in-frame ones, dropping some. The table lists about 120,000 clones, 70% to 85% of them singletons. Sequencing input: peripheral blood. Receptors originate from a middle-aged man with acute or convalescent COVID-19. CDR3s include the opening cysteine and the closing phenylalanine or tryptophan. Fields, in order: V gene, clone size, D gene, J gene, CDR3 DNA, CDR3 protein. D genes are given only for firm matches. Size is stated for part of the rows, as once, few or many counts, or as a class when the clone is expanded.

V gene: TRBV28; clone size: NA; D gene: TRBD1; J gene: TRBJ1-1; CDR3 DNA: TGTGCCAGCAGCCTTCCCGGCTACAGGGGAGGCACTGAAGCTTTCTTT; CDR3 protein: CASSLPGYRGGTEAFF
V gene: TRBV7-3; clone size: NA; D gene: TRBD1; J gene: TRBJ1-1; CDR3 DNA: TGTGCCAGCAAGGACAGGGGGGGCACTGAAGCTTTCTTT; CDR3 protein: CASKDRGGTEAFF
V gene: TRBV5-4; clone size: NA; D gene: TRBD1; J gene: TRBJ2-5; CDR3 DNA: TGTGCCAGCAGCCCCCGGACAGGGGGCGCAAAGACCCAGTACTTC; CDR3 protein: CASSPRTGGAKTQYF
V gene: TRBV3-1/TRBV3-2; clone size: once; D gene: NA; J gene: TRBJ1-3; CDR3 DNA: TGTGCCAGCAGCCAACAGGGATACTCTGGAAACACCATATATTTT; CDR3 protein: CASSQQGYSGNTIYF
V gene: TRBV6-5; clone size: few; D gene: NA; J gene: TRBJ1-3; CDR3 DNA: TGTGCCAGCAGTTACCAACCAGGGAGGGGAAACACCATATATTTT; CDR3 protein: CASSYQPGRGNTIYF
V gene: TRBV14; clone size: NA; D gene: NA; J gene: TRBJ2-6; CDR3 DNA: TGTGCCAGCAGCCCCCAACCGACACGCTCTGGGGCCAACGTCCTGACTTTC; CDR3 protein: CASSPQPTRSGANVLTF
V gene: TRBV11-3; clone size: NA; D gene: TRBD2; J gene: TRBJ2-3; CDR3 DNA: TGTGCCAGCAGCGGGGGGCGGGAGGTCGATACGCAGTATTTT; CDR3 protein: CASSGGREVDTQYF
V gene: TRBV27; clone size: NA; D gene: NA; J gene: TRBJ1-1; CDR3 DNA: TGTGCCAGCAGTTTAGGGGAGGGCTTGAACACTGAAGCTTTCTTT; CDR3 protein: CASSLGEGLNTEAFF
V gene: TRBV3-1/TRBV3-2; clone size: NA; D gene: TRBD1; J gene: TRBJ1-2; CDR3 DNA: TGTGCCAGCAGCCAAGGAGGGACAGGCCCAACCCTTTACACCTTC; CDR3 protein: CASSQGGTGPTLYTF
V gene: TRBV23-1; clone size: NA; D gene: NA; J gene: TRBJ1-1; CDR3 DNA: TGCGCCAGCATCCAAAGATGGGCCAGGGACACTGAAGCTTTCTTT; CDR3 protein: CASIQRWARDTEAFF
V gene: TRBV6-2/TRBV6-3; clone size: NA; D gene: NA; J gene: TRBJ2-4; CDR3 DNA: TGTGCCAGCAGTTACCCCACTCATAACTTAGCCAAAAACATTCAGTACTTC; CDR3 protein: CASSYPTHNLAKNIQYF
V gene: TRBV6-1; clone size: NA; D gene: NA; J gene: TRBJ2-5; CDR3 DNA: TGTGCCAGCAGTGGAACACCCCGGAACTACAGGGTCCAAGAGACCCAGTACTTC; CDR3 protein: CASSGTPRNYRVQETQYF
V gene: TRBV5-6; clone size: few; D gene: TRBD2; J gene: TRBJ2-7; CDR3 DNA: TGTGCCAGCAGCCCGGGACTAGGGTACGAGCAGTACTTC; CDR3 protein: CASSPGLGYEQYF
V gene: TRBV9; clone size: NA; D gene: NA; J gene: TRBJ2-7; CDR3 DNA: TGTGCCAGCAGCGTAGAACCAGGGGACACCTACGAGCAGTACTTC; CDR3 protein: CASSVEPGDTYEQYF
V gene: TRBV7-2; clone size: NA; D gene: TRBD1; J gene: TRBJ2-3; CDR3 DNA: TGTGCCAGCAGCCAGGGGGCTGGCACAGATACGCAGTATTTT; CDR3 protein: CASSQGAGTDTQYF
V gene: TRBV29-1; clone size: NA; D gene: NA; J gene: TRBJ1-2; CDR3 DNA: TGCAGCGTTGAAAGGGGCCAAGGCTACACCTTC; CDR3 protein: CSVERGQGYTF
V gene: TRBV7-9; clone size: NA; D gene: NA; J gene: TRBJ1-1; CDR3 DNA: TGTGCCAGCAGCCAGGAGGCGAACACTGAAGCTTTCTTT; CDR3 protein: CASSQEANTEAFF
V gene: TRBV5-1; clone size: NA; D gene: TRBD2; J gene: TRBJ2-1; CDR3 DNA: TGCGCCAGCAGCGCCGGGGGGGCCGACTACAATGAGCAGTTCTTC; CDR3 protein: CASSAGGADYNEQFF
V gene: TRBV15; clone size: NA; D gene: NA; J gene: TRBJ2-5; CDR3 DNA: TGTGCCACCAGCAGGCGGGGGCGAGGAGAGGCCCAGTACTTC; CDR3 protein: CATSRRGRGEAQYF
V gene: TRBV20-1; clone size: NA; D gene: NA; J gene: TRBJ1-1; CDR3 DNA: TGCAGTGCTAGTCCCCCTAGCGGGGGGTCCGCTGAAGCTTTCTTT; CDR3 protein: CSASPPSGGSAEAFF
V gene: TRBV11-3; clone size: NA; D gene: TRBD2; J gene: TRBJ2-3; CDR3 DNA: TGTGCCAGCAGCCCCGGAGGCGAGCGGGAAGATACGCAGTATTTT; CDR3 protein: CASSPGGEREDTQYF
V gene: TRBV11-2; clone size: few; D gene: TRBD1; J gene: TRBJ1-5; CDR3 DNA: TGTGCCAGCATCCTCCCGGGACAGAGCAATCAGCCCCAGCATTTT; CDR3 protein: CASILPGQSNQPQHF
V gene: TRBV18; clone size: NA; D gene: TRBD1; J gene: TRBJ1-2; CDR3 DNA: TGTGCCAGCTCGCCCGACAGGGTAGGAGGCTACACCTTC; CDR3 protein: CASSPDRVGGYTF
V gene: TRBV4-1; clone size: NA; D gene: TRBD2; J gene: TRBJ2-3; CDR3 DNA: TGCGCCAGCAGCCCTGGACTAGCGGCCCAATTGGGAGATACGCAGTATTTT; CDR3 protein: CASSPGLAAQLGDTQYF
V gene: TRBV20-1; clone size: once; D gene: TRBD1; J gene: TRBJ2-1; CDR3 DNA: TGCAGTGCTAGTGGACAGGATAGAAATGAGCAGTTCTTC; CDR3 protein: CSASGQDRNEQFF
V gene: TRBV9; clone size: once; D gene: TRBD2; J gene: TRBJ2-4; CDR3 DNA: TGTGCCAGCAGCGTAGCCAGGGAGGGCATTCAGTACTTC; CDR3 protein: CASSVAREGIQYF
V gene: TRBV5-6; clone size: many; D gene: TRBD2; J gene: TRBJ2-5; CDR3 DNA: TGTGCCAGCAGCTTGGTCGCTAGCGGGATATCGACCCAGTACTTC; CDR3 protein: CASSLVASGISTQYF
V gene: TRBV1; clone size: NA; D gene: NA; J gene: TRBJ2-2; CDR3 DNA: TGCACCAGCAGCCAATACGGGGGGGCGGCCGGGGAGCTGTTTTTT; CDR3 protein: CTSSQYGGAAGELFF
V gene: TRBV3-1/TRBV3-2; clone size: NA; D gene: NA; J gene: TRBJ2-5; CDR3 DNA: TGTGCCAGCAGCTCCAGTGGACTGCGTTTCGAGACCCAGTACTTC; CDR3 protein: CASSSSGLRFETQYF
V gene: TRBV27; clone size: NA; D gene: NA; J gene: TRBJ2-7; CDR3 DNA: TGTGCCAGCAGTTGGAGGGGATCCTACGAGCAGTACTTC; CDR3 protein: CASSWRGSYEQYF
V gene: TRBV7-8; clone size: NA; D gene: NA; J gene: TRBJ2-7; CDR3 DNA: TGTGCCAGCAGCAAATTAACAGGGTCCTACGAGCAGTACTTC; CDR3 protein: CASSKLTGSYEQYF
V gene: TRBV2; clone size: NA; D gene: NA; J gene: TRBJ1-4; CDR3 DNA: TGTGCCAGCAGGGCAGGAGGGGCACGTGAAAAACTGTTTTTT; CDR3 protein: CASRAGGAREKLFF
V gene: TRBV19; clone size: NA; D gene: NA; J gene: TRBJ2-2; CDR3 DNA: TGTGCCAGTAGTCCACAGGGAACCGGGGAGCTGTTTTTT; CDR3 protein: CASSPQGTGELFF
V gene: TRBV6-2/TRBV6-3; clone size: NA; D gene: TRBD1; J gene: TRBJ2-4; CDR3 DNA: TGTGCCAGCAGTTACAGACAGGGGAAAAACATTCAGTACTTC; CDR3 protein: CASSYRQGKNIQYF
V gene: TRBV28; clone size: NA; D gene: NA; J gene: TRBJ2-3; CDR3 DNA: TGTGCCAGCAGTTTACCCTCCGGTACGCAGTATTTT; CDR3 protein: CASSLPSGTQYF
V gene: TRBV18; clone size: few; D gene: NA; J gene: TRBJ1-2; CDR3 DNA: TGTGCCAGCTCACCAGGACAGTACTTAGCTAACTATGGCTACACCTTC; CDR3 protein: CASSPGQYLANYGYTF
V gene: TRBV9; clone size: NA; D gene: TRBD1; J gene: TRBJ1-2; CDR3 DNA: TGTGCCAGCAGCGAAAGACTAGGGGGCCGTGGCTACACCTTC; CDR3 protein: CASSERLGGRGYTF
V gene: TRBV3-1/TRBV3-2; clone size: few; D gene: NA; J gene: TRBJ2-7; CDR3 DNA: TGTGCCAGCAGCCAGGGGGGGGGCCTGTCCTACGAGCAGTACTTC; CDR3 protein: CASSQGGGLSYEQYF
V gene: TRBV9; clone size: NA; D gene: NA; J gene: TRBJ2-4; CDR3 DNA: TGTGCCAGCAGCGCGACTAGTCAGGCCAAAAACATTCAGTACTTC; CDR3 protein: CASSATSQAKNIQYF
V gene: TRBV28; clone size: few; D gene: NA; J gene: TRBJ1-5; CDR3 DNA: TGTGCCAGCATTAGGGGTGGGAGCAATCAGCCCCAGCATTTT; CDR3 protein: CASIRGGSNQPQHF
V gene: TRBV5-1; clone size: NA; D gene: NA; J gene: TRBJ1-4; CDR3 DNA: TGCGCCAGCCGAACTACCGCAACTAATGAAAAACTGTTTTTT; CDR3 protein: CASRTTATNEKLFF
V gene: TRBV3-1/TRBV3-2; clone size: NA; D gene: TRBD2; J gene: TRBJ2-1; CDR3 DNA: TGTGCCAGCAGCCAAAGTTGGCGGGAGGGTCCGGGAAATGAGCAGTTCTTC; CDR3 protein: CASSQSWREGPGNEQFF
V gene: TRBV19; clone size: NA; D gene: TRBD1; J gene: TRBJ1-2; CDR3 DNA: TGTGCCAGTAGTGCCTTACAGGGGCACTATGGCTACACCTTC; CDR3 protein: CASSALQGHYGYTF
V gene: TRBV6-8; clone size: few; D gene: TRBD2; J gene: TRBJ2-7; CDR3 DNA: TGTGCCAGCATAACCGAGCGGGGGCACGAGCAGTACTTC; CDR3 protein: CASITERGHEQYF
V gene: TRBV5-1; clone size: NA; D gene: NA; J gene: TRBJ1-4; CDR3 DNA: TGCGCCAGCAGCTTTCCCGGGAACGAAAAACTGTTTTTT; CDR3 protein: CASSFPGNEKLFF
V gene: TRBV28; clone size: NA; D gene: NA; J gene: TRBJ2-1; CDR3 DNA: TGTGCCAGCAGGCAAAGGGGGATTGAGCAGTTCTTC; CDR3 protein: CASRQRGIEQFF